The entry below describes one T cell receptor beta chain. Profiling relied on immunoSEQ multiplex PCR, and the TCRdb table lists in-frame clones only, not all of them. Here the sample spans some 52,000 clones, over 80% being singletons. With V trimmed by 3 bases and J by 8 bases, 5 bases remained unmatched. Per the germline V gene, CDR1 is SGDLS and CDR2 is YYNGEE. This CDR3 region has 15 residues. This entry belongs to a study of T cell changes during pregnancy in multiple sclerosis. The starting material was CD4+ T cells from peripheral blood mononuclear cells, obtained in the third trimester of pregnancy. The clonotype was recovered from a female donor with multiple sclerosis, enrolled in a pregnancy study. The V gene is TRBV9, the J gene TRBJ1-6; the match to TRBD1 covers 10 bases. CDR3 in DNA: TGTGCCAGCAGCGGACCGGGACAGGGGTATTCACCCCTCCACTTT. Translation gives CASSGPGQGYSPLHF.